This is a list of T cell receptor beta chains from one sample in a study of blood T cell repertoires in COVID-19. TCRdb's copy holds only in-frame clones and misses some; the assay was immunoSEQ multiplex PCR. Of some 340,000 clones listed, around four fifths are singletons. Sequences were obtained from PBMCs or T cells enriched from blood (not recorded which). The receptors derive from a woman between 45 and 65 years old who had recovered from COVID-19. Both conserved end residues are part of each CDR3. D genes are given only for firm matches. A clone size is listed for some rows: how often the clone was seen (once, few, many), or a class if it is expanded.

J gene	V gene	D gene	clone size	CDR3 protein	CDR3 DNA
TRBJ1-1	TRBV3-1/TRBV3-2	.	.	CASSQNRWTEAFF	TGTGCCAGCAGCCAAAACAGGTGGACTGAAGCTTTCTTT
TRBJ1-2	TRBV29-1	.	.	CSALGGLGYTF	TGCAGCGCTCTCGGGGGTCTTGGCTACACCTTC
TRBJ1-6	TRBV5-4	TRBD1	few	CASSSPMGQGNSPLHF	TGTGCCAGCAGCTCACCGATGGGACAGGGTAATTCACCCCTCCACTTT
TRBJ1-1	TRBV11-2	.	.	CASSSISRVSNTEAFF	TGTGCCAGCAGCTCCATCTCCCGGGTCTCGAACACTGAAGCTTTCTTT
TRBJ2-4	TRBV9	TRBD2	once	CASSPRTSGGLDIQYF	TGTGCCAGCAGCCCTCGGACTAGCGGGGGGTTGGACATTCAGTACTTC
TRBJ2-5	TRBV30	.	.	CAWSVSSSMETQYF	TGTGCCTGGAGTGTAAGCTCATCAATGGAGACCCAGTACTTC
TRBJ2-1	TRBV3-1/TRBV3-2	.	.	CASSQEGLIRGSHNEQFF	TGTGCCAGCAGCCAAGAAGGATTGATCCGGGGTAGTCACAATGAGCAGTTCTTC
TRBJ2-3	TRBV30	TRBD2	.	CAWSVVAGGTDTQYF	TGTGCCTGGAGTGTCGTTGCGGGAGGCACAGATACGCAGTATTTT
TRBJ1-2	TRBV19	TRBD1	.	CASSIGQGPYGYTF	TGTGCCAGTAGTATTGGACAGGGACCCTATGGCTACACCTTC
TRBJ2-7	TRBV11-2	.	.	CASSPPGRIPYEQYF	TGTGCCAGCAGCCCTCCAGGGCGAATCCCCTACGAGCAGTACTTC
TRBJ2-7	TRBV2	TRBD1	.	CASSRDRGYEQYF	TGTGCCAGCAGTCGGGACAGGGGGTACGAGCAGTACTTC
TRBJ2-7	TRBV27	TRBD1	.	CASSSLRGPYEQYF	TGTGCCAGCAGTTCCCTCAGGGGGCCCTACGAGCAGTACTTC
TRBJ1-6	TRBV12-3/TRBV12-4	TRBD1	.	CASSPGPGGPLHF	TGTGCCAGCAGTCCCGGACCAGGGGGGCCCCTCCACTTT
TRBJ2-7	TRBV30	TRBD2	.	CAWSPYSGRALVSNYEQYF	TGTGCCTGGAGTCCATATAGCGGGAGGGCCTTGGTCAGCAACTACGAGCAGTACTTC
TRBJ1-5	TRBV7-9	.	.	CASSLDGVAGQPQHF	TGTGCCAGCAGCTTAGACGGGGTAGCGGGTCAGCCCCAGCATTTT
TRBJ1-2	TRBV19	.	.	CASSDYSGTLYGYTF	TGTGCCAGTAGCGACTACTCCGGGACTCTCTATGGCTACACCTTC
TRBJ1-2	TRBV7-3	.	.	CASSFGGQYGYTF	TGTGCCAGCAGCTTCGGAGGCCAATATGGCTACACCTTC
TRBJ2-3	TRBV3-1/TRBV3-2	TRBD2	.	CASSQAPAGGFYTQYF	TGTGCCAGCAGCCAAGCCCCAGCGGGGGGGTTCTATACGCAGTATTTT
TRBJ2-1	TRBV3-1/TRBV3-2	TRBD2	once	CASSQDPGRAYFNEQFF	TGTGCCAGCAGCCAAGATCCCGGGAGGGCCTATTTCAATGAGCAGTTCTTC
TRBJ1-1	TRBV30	.	.	CAWSEGWATEAFF	TGTGCCTGGAGTGAAGGCTGGGCTACTGAAGCTTTCTTT
TRBJ1-2	TRBV19	.	.	CASKADIYGYTF	TGTGCCAGTAAGGCGGATATCTATGGCTACACCTTC
TRBJ1-2	TRBV5-1	.	.	CASSPDHGGGYGYTF	TGCGCCAGCAGCCCGGACCACGGGGGGGGCTATGGCTACACCTTC
TRBJ2-1	TRBV21-1	.	.	CASSRGPFLKHHEQFF	TGTGCCAGCAGCAGAGGGCCCTTCCTTAAGCATCATGAGCAGTTCTTC
TRBJ1-2	TRBV19	.	.	CASSSTLEGYTF	TGTGCCAGTAGTTCGACATTGGAAGGCTACACCTTC
TRBJ2-7	TRBV6-2/TRBV6-3	.	.	CASSHPDREVVNYEQYF	TGTGCCAGCAGTCACCCGGACAGAGAGGTGGTCAACTACGAGCAGTACTTC
TRBJ2-7	TRBV11-2	TRBD1	once	CASSVTQGISYEQYF	TGTGCCAGCAGCGTGACACAGGGGATTTCCTACGAGCAGTACTTC
TRBJ1-2	TRBV19	TRBD1	.	CASTRQGAEGYTF	TGTGCCAGTACTAGACAGGGGGCTGAAGGCTACACCTTC
TRBJ2-7	TRBV18	TRBD2	.	CASSPRVRTSGPYEQYF	TGTGCCAGCTCACCACGCGTTAGGACTAGCGGACCCTACGAGCAGTACTTC
TRBJ2-4	TRBV30	.	.	CAWSVGARGIIAKNIQYF	TGTGCCTGGAGTGTAGGGGCCCGAGGAATCATAGCCAAAAACATTCAGTACTTC
TRBJ1-1	TRBV30	.	.	CAWSPTPTGNTEAFF	TGTGCCTGGAGTCCCACCCCAACGGGGAACACTGAAGCTTTCTTT